The 21 T cell receptor beta chains below come from one sample, sequenced in a study of response to subunit inactivated influenza vaccine. MiXCR, applied by TCRdb to the RT-PCR reads, yields one record per CDR3 protein. The sample has about 480,000 distinct CDR3 sequences; 25% are singletons. The sequencing used CD4+ T cells sorted from PBMCs, collected roughly 5 days after vaccination. These receptors were taken from a man aged 45 to 65 who received an inactivated influenza vaccine.

V and J are TRBV4-3 and TRBJ2-5; 9 nucleotides agree with TRBD1. Germline V gene sequence: CDR1 LGHNA, CDR2 YSLEER. The CDR3 covers 15 residues. Unmatched junction bases numbered 7, after V lost 3 bases and J lost 5 bases. The CDR3 nucleotides read TGCGCCAGCAGCCATACCGGGACAGGGTCGGAGACCCAGTACTTC. It translates to CASSHTGTGSETQYF.

The chain employs TRBV28 and TRBJ2-1, with 14 bases identical to TRBD2. Trimming removed 5 bases from V and 4 bases from J; junction bases left unmatched: 7. The CDR3 extends over 17 amino acids. Germline CDR1 is MDHEN and CDR2 is SYDVKM. CDR3 sequence reads: CASSPLRTSGRYNEQFF. DNA for the CDR3: TGTGCCAGCAGTCCCCTCCGGACTAGCGGGAGGTACAATGAGCAGTTCTTC.

V is TRBV5-1 and J is TRBJ2-1; unclear D gene. The CDR3 sequence is 13 residues long. V gave up 0 bases and J gave up 6 bases, with 7 bases separating them. Germline CDR1 reads SGHRS; CDR2 reads YFSETQ. As DNA, the CDR3 is TGCGCCAGCAGCTTGGACTTCCCCAATGAGCAGTTCTTC. This encodes CASSLDFPNEQFF.

This clonotype came up a few times. CDR3 region: CASSGLKGLSGETQYF. The DNA of the CDR3 is TGTGCCAGCAGTGGATTAAAGGGACTCTCGGGGGAGACCCAGTACTTC. V is TRBV25-1 and J is TRBJ2-5; possibly TRBD2 for D (6 bases). Trimming shortened V by 4 bases and J by 5 bases, and 20 bases separated the two germline ends. In germline, CDR1 is MGHDK, CDR2 SYGVNS. CDR3 length: 16 residues.

This clonotype was observed a few times. The V call is TRBV12-3 or TRBV12-4, the J call TRBJ2-3, with D maybe TRBD2 (6 bases). The CDR3 consists of 17 residues. Trimming cost V 9 bases and J 0 bases, with 22 bases left between them. CDR3 DNA: TGTGCCAGTACGGAGGGACGAGTTGGGTTTAGCACAGATACGCAGTATTTT. The encoded protein is CASTEGRVGFSTDTQYF.

In DNA, the CDR3 is TGTGCCGGAAACCGGGGGGCAGGTCAGCCCCAGCATTTT. It encodes CAGNRGAGQPQHF. The chain couples TRBV28 to TRBJ1-5, with D possibly matching TRBD1 (6 bases). Germline V gives CDR1 MDHEN, CDR2 SYDVKM. This CDR3 comprises 13 residues. Between the trimmed V and J ends, which lost 11 bases and 6 bases, there was a span of 17 bases.

This clonotype appeared many times. The genes are TRBV4-3 and TRBJ1-3, with 9 bases identical to TRBD1. From germline, CDR1 is LGHNA and CDR2 YSLEER. Unmatched junction bases numbered 6, after V lost 0 bases and J lost 3 bases. CDR3 size: 17 residues. This chain's CDR3 is CASSQEKQGAGGNTIYF. CDR3 nucleotides: TGCGCCAGCAGCCAAGAAAAACAGGGGGCTGGTGGAAACACCATATATTTT.

Comment on this clonotype: The junction shows a germline mismatch at one end, possibly a read error. The V call is TRBV4-2, the J call TRBJ2-5; 15 positions match TRBD2. From germline, CDR1 is LGHNA and CDR2 YNFKEQ. The CDR3 runs to 20 residues. For the CDR3, the DNA is TGTGCTAGCAGCCAAGCGGGGGGACTAGCGGGAGGATTTAGTAGAGAGACCCAGTACTTC. It encodes CASSQAGGLAGGFSRETQYF.

This chain uses TRBV3-1 with TRBJ2-1, with unresolved D. With 1 base removed from V and 9 bases from J, the gap between germline ends came to 10 bases. Germline CDR1 is LGHDT and CDR2 is YNNKEL (reference sequence). The CDR3 spans 13 residues. CDR3 DNA: TGTGCCAGCAGCCAAGTTTTGGCCAGTGAGCAGTTCTTC. Translated, it gives CASSQVLASEQFF.

This clonotype has just a few counts. The chain recombines TRBV7-2 with TRBJ2-2; TRBD2 might be the D (5 bases). The germline V gene has CDR1 SGHTA and CDR2 FQGNSA. The CDR3 loop spans 13 amino acids. V was trimmed by 6 bases and J by 2 bases, leaving 7 bases between them. The CDR3 sequence: CASRADNTGELFF. The CDR3 bases are TGTGCCAGCAGAGCGGATAACACCGGGGAGCTGTTTTTT.

Here the CDR3 reads CASSLSRVRTEAFF. In DNA, the CDR3 is TGTGCCAGCAGCTTGTCCCGGGTGCGCACTGAAGCTTTCTTT. This chain joins TRBV5-5 and TRBJ1-1, with D hard to call. The CDR3 runs 14 residues. Germline V gene lookup returns CDR1 SGHKS and CDR2 YYEKEE (reference sequence). V lost 1 base and J lost 4, with 11 bases in between.

The V call is TRBV29-1, the J call TRBJ2-5, with 11 bases fitting TRBD1. V gave up 6 bases and J gave up 7 bases; unmatched junction bases: 13. In germline, CDR1 is SQVTM, CDR2 ANQGSEA. This CDR3 is built from 15 residues. CDR3 sequence: CSVRGRDRGWTTQYF. The CDR3 bases are TGCAGCGTGAGGGGCCGGGACAGGGGGTGGACGACCCAGTACTTC.

The rearrangement joins TRBV7-2 to TRBJ2-1; either TRBD1 or TRBD2 may fit D (6 bases each). This CDR3 has 17 amino acids. CDR1 and CDR2 (germline): SGHTA, FQGNSA. The germline V and J ends were trimmed by 7 bases and 8 bases, with 27 bases remaining between them. This CDR3 reads CASNPRSGVSGRYEQFF. CDR3 DNA: TGTGCCAGCAACCCCCGTTCAGGGGTTTCTGGGAGGTATGAGCAGTTCTTC.

The chain employs TRBV11-2 and TRBJ2-7, with D maybe TRBD1 (7 bases). The germline V gene encodes CDR1 SGHAT and CDR2 FQNNGV. The CDR3 extends over 14 amino acids. V shed 5 bases and J shed 3 bases, with 14 bases lying between them. CDR3 DNA sequence: TGTGCCAGCAGCGCGTCAGGGGGGAACTACGAGCAGTACTTC. It encodes CASSASGGNYEQYF.

The chain carries TRBV12-3 or TRBV12-4 and TRBJ2-2; D gene uncertain. The CDR3 is 13 amino acids. The V and J ends lost 0 bases and 8 bases respectively, with 7 bases between them. CDR3 amino acids: CASSLAGKGELFF. As DNA, the CDR3 is TGTGCCAGCAGTTTAGCGGGAAAGGGGGAGCTGTTTTTT.

The chain links TRBV12-3 or TRBV12-4 to TRBJ1-3, with a tentative D call TRBD1 (6 bases). The ends were cut back, 6 bases at V and 5 bases at J, with 17 bases in the middle. The CDR3 is 15 residues long. This CDR3 is CASSQRGGARNTIYF. CDR3 DNA: TGTGCCAGCAGCCAACGGGGGGGGGCGCGAAACACCATATATTTT.

V and J are TRBV9 and TRBJ2-5; TRBD1 matches 10 bases. The CDR3 is 15 amino acids. CDR1 is SGDLS, CDR2 YYNGEE, per germline. The J segment lost 1 base and the V segment lost 3 bases, leaving 3 bases of the junction unmatched. The DNA for the CDR3 is TGTGCCAGCAGCGGGAGGACAGGGGGCCAAGAGACCCAGTACTTC. Its translation is CASSGRTGGQETQYF.

The chain has TRBV4-3 and TRBJ2-7; possible D gene TRBD1, 6 bases. V was clipped by 1 base and J by 3 bases, with 16 bases between them. Germline assignment: CDR1 LGHNA and CDR2 YSLEER. This CDR3 spans 16 amino acids. The CDR3 nucleotides are TGCGCCAGCAGCCAAGCCCGTAACAGGGTAGGCTACGAGCAGTACTTC. Its protein product is CASSQARNRVGYEQYF.

The table lists this clonotype with a few counts. The CDR3 is CSVAENYNEQFF. CDR3 DNA sequence: TGCAGCGTTGCGGAGAATTACAATGAGCAGTTCTTC. The chain joins TRBV29-1 to TRBJ2-1; D remains unclear. V gave up 4 bases and J gave up 4 bases, with 8 bases separating them. The CDR3 loop spans 12 amino acids. Germline V lookup: CDR1 SQVTM, CDR2 ANQGSEA.

This clonotype was seen many times. V usage is TRBV5-1 and J usage is TRBJ2-3, with D perhaps TRBD1 or TRBD2 (6 bases each). Trimming stripped 5 bases from V and 4 bases from J, with 17 bases between. The CDR3 runs 15 residues. The germline gives CDR1 SGHRS, CDR2 YFSETQ. The CDR3 DNA is TGCGCCAGCAGTCAATCCGGGGGCGGATCAGATACGCAGTATTTT. This translates into CASSQSGGGSDTQYF.

The V gene is TRBV5-4, the J gene TRBJ2-5, with 7 nucleotides matching TRBD1. J gave up 4 bases and V 1 base, and 10 bases lay outside the gene matches. This CDR3 has 16 residues. The germline V gene encodes CDR1 SGHNT and CDR2 YYREEE (reference sequence). CDR3 residues: CASSLRAGGKGETQYF. Written as DNA, the CDR3 is TGTGCCAGCAGCTTGCGGGCAGGGGGAAAGGGAGAGACCCAGTACTTC.